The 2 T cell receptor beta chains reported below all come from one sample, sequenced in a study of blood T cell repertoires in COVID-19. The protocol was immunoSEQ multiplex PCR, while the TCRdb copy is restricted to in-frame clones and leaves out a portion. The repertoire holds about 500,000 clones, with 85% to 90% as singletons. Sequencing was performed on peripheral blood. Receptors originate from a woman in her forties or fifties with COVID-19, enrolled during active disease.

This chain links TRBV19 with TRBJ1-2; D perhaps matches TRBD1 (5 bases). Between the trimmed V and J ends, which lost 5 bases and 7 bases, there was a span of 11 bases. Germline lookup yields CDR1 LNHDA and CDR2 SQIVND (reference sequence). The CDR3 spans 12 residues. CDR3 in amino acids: CASSEFRAGYTF. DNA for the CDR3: TGTGCCAGTAGTGAGTTCAGGGCTGGCTACACCTTC.

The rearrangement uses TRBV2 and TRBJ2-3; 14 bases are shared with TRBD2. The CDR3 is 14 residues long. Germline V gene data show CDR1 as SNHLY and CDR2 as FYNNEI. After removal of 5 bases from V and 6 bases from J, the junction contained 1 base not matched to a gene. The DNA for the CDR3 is TGTGCCAGCAGTAGGACTAGCGGGGGGGATACGCAGTATTTT. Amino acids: CASSRTSGGDTQYF.